Listed here are 18 T cell receptor beta chains from one sample, sequenced in a study of cytomegalovirus exposure and HLA in healthy donors. PCR employed 60 Vbeta and 13 Jbeta primers. The protocol was immunoSEQ multiplex PCR, while the TCRdb copy is restricted to in-frame clones and leaves out a portion. The table includes about 120,000 clones, roughly 83% detected once. The sequenced sample consisted of PBMCs. These receptors all come from a man aged 18 to 35 in good health and CMV-seropositive.

This chain uses TRBV4-1 with TRBJ2-1; weak D call: TRBD2 (6 bases). Trimming left V 0 bases short and J 6 bases short, with 12 bases between. CDR3 size: 15 residues. Germline CDR1 and CDR2: MGHRA and YSYEKL. The CDR3 coding sequence is TGCGCCAGCAGCCAAGACCCGGGGGACCTCAATGAGCAGTTCTTC. It yields the protein CASSQDPGDLNEQFF.

The gene calls are TRBV2 and TRBJ1-5; D perhaps matches TRBD1 (5 bases). Per germline, CDR1 SNHLY and CDR2 FYNNEI. V lost 7 bases and J lost 7, with 14 bases in between. The CDR3 consists of 13 residues. The CDR3 nucleotides are TGTGCCAGCACAGGCAGGGCAGACCAGCCCCAGCATTTT. This translates into CASTGRADQPQHF.

This clone appeared a single time. CDR3 nucleotides: TGTGCCAGCTCACCACTCGGGACAGGGGGAGGCGAGCAGTACTTC. Its translation: CASSPLGTGGGEQYF. V is TRBV18 and J is TRBJ2-5, with 11 bases matching TRBD1. TRBJ2-7 matches the DNA end more closely, so the J call is doubtful. CDR3 size: 15 residues. Germline CDR1 and CDR2: KGHSH and LQKENI.

The chain combines TRBV30 with TRBJ2-3, with unresolved D. The CDR3 runs to 13 residues. V lost 0 bases, J lost 6 bases, and 10 bases lay in between. Germline V gene sequence: CDR1 GTSNPN, CDR2 SVGIG (reference sequence). The CDR3 reads CAWSVGVRDTQYF. The CDR3 bases are TGTGCCTGGAGTGTGGGCGTTCGGGATACGCAGTATTTT.

The chain combines TRBV2 with TRBJ1-5; 9 positions agree with TRBD1. Unmatched junction bases numbered 15, after V lost 2 bases and J lost 7 bases. This CDR3 region has 18 residues. Germline lookup yields CDR1 SNHLY and CDR2 FYNNEI. The DNA for the CDR3 is TGTGCCAGCAGTGAAAGACCATGGGACAGGGATGACTGCCAGCCCCAGCATTTT. It encodes CASSERPWDRDDCQPQHF.

The gene calls are TRBV7-9 and TRBJ1-2, with TRBD1 matching over 7 bases. In germline, CDR1 is SEHNR, CDR2 FQNEAQ (reference sequence). Trimming cost V 1 base and J 7 bases; bases outside gene matches: 9. This CDR3 spans 15 amino acids. CDR3 DNA sequence: TGTGCCAGCAGCTTAGGAGGGGGCGGACGGGTTGGCTACACCTTC. This sequence encodes CASSLGGGGRVGYTF.

This clone was picked up one time. The genes are TRBV6-6 and TRBJ1-1, with 11 bases lining up with TRBD1. This CDR3 has 16 residues. The V gene end was trimmed by 7 bases and the J gene end by 4 bases; junction bases not matched to a gene: 11. Looked up from germline, CDR1 is MNHNY and CDR2 is SVGAGI (reference sequence). The CDR3 coding sequence is TGTGCCAGCACCCCCGTGGGGACAGGGGGTCCCACTGAAGCTTTCTTT. It translates to CASTPVGTGGPTEAFF.

The genes are TRBV7-9 and TRBJ1-2, with D uncertain. Looked up from germline, CDR1 is SEHNR and CDR2 is FQNEAQ (reference sequence). This CDR3 contains 11 residues. The V gene lost 5 bases and the J gene lost 6 bases, with 7 bases spanning the gap. The CDR3 spells CASSPGDGYTF. CDR3 nucleotide sequence: TGTGCCAGCAGCCCCGGGGATGGCTACACCTTC.

The chain combines TRBV6-5 with TRBJ2-7; 12 nucleotides match TRBD1. This CDR3 comprises 16 residues. J lost 7 bases, V lost 2 bases, and 9 bases had no gene match. Per the germline V gene, CDR1 is MNHEY and CDR2 is SVGAGI. Written as DNA, the CDR3 is TGTGCCAGCAGTTACGCCTCGGGACAGGGGGCTGGTGAGCAGTACTTC. Residues: CASSYASGQGAGEQYF.

This clone was recorded a few times. This chain connects TRBV6-5 to TRBJ1-4; D is ambiguous. CDR3 length: 14 residues. Germline CDR1 and CDR2: MNHEY and SVGAGI. With 7 bases removed from V and 7 bases from J, the gap between germline ends came to 16 bases. The CDR3 protein is CASTLTPRGEKLFF. CDR3 coding DNA: TGTGCCAGCACCTTAACCCCCCGGGGTGAAAAACTGTTTTTT.

This sequence joins TRBV7-2 and TRBJ2-1; D might be TRBD2 (5 bases). V shed 0 bases and J shed 4 bases, with 13 bases lying between them. This CDR3 is built from 16 residues. Germline CDR1 is SGHTA and CDR2 is FQGNSA. The CDR3 DNA reads TGTGCCAGCAGCTTAGCGGGCCAGCGGAGTTACAATGAGCAGTTCTTC. Protein: CASSLAGQRSYNEQFF. Full variable domain (outside the CDR3, taken from reference TRBV7-2 and TRBJ2-1): GAGVSQSPSNKVTEKGKDVELRCDPISGHTALYWYRQSLGQGLEFLIYFQGNSAPDKSGLPSDRFSAERTGGSVSTLTIQRTQQEDSAVYLCASSLAGQRSYNEQFFGPGTRLTVL.

V gene TRBV5-1 combines with J gene TRBJ1-5, with TRBD1 as a possible D gene (5 bases). Germline V gene lookup returns CDR1 SGHRS and CDR2 YFSETQ. The ends were cut back, 0 bases at V and 3 bases at J, with 13 bases in the middle. The CDR3 is 16 residues long. DNA of the CDR3: TGCGCCAGCAGCTTGGATAGACAGCTATACAATCAGCCCCAGCATTTT. Translation: CASSLDRQLYNQPQHF.

The CDR3 nucleotides read TGTGCCAGCAGCTTACGGCGGGCAAATGAAAAACTGTTTTTT. Translated: CASSLRRANEKLFF. The chain links TRBV13 to TRBJ1-4; D uncertain. V gave up 2 bases and J gave up 5 bases, with 9 bases separating them. The V gene's germline CDR1 is PRHDT and CDR2 FYEKMQ (reference sequence). The CDR3 runs 14 residues.

V and J are TRBV2 and TRBJ2-7; weak D call: TRBD1 (6 bases). V lost 4 bases and J lost 9, with 19 bases in between. The V gene's germline CDR1 is SNHLY and CDR2 FYNNEI. The CDR3 spans 14 residues. The CDR3 loop reads CASSVTRGKSRQYF. The CDR3 nucleotides read TGTGCCAGCAGTGTTACCAGGGGAAAATCGAGGCAGTACTTC.

The chain is built from TRBV14 and TRBJ2-5; TRBD1 matches 7 bases. The CDR3 runs 14 residues. The trim removed 4 bases at V and 5 bases at J, leaving 7 bases unmatched. Germline CDR1 and CDR2: SGHDN and FVKESK. CDR3 sequence reads: CASSRQGVLETQYF. The CDR3 DNA reads TGTGCCAGCAGCCGACAGGGAGTACTCGAGACCCAGTACTTC.

The chain joins TRBV11-1 to TRBJ2-7, with 8 bases aligning to TRBD2. Germline lookup yields CDR1 SGHAT and CDR2 FQDESV (reference sequence). Unmatched junction bases numbered 8, after V lost 4 bases and J lost 3 bases. This CDR3 comprises 15 residues. Written as DNA, the CDR3 is TGTGCCAGCAGCTCCCCGGGCGGGGGGCTCTACGAGCAGTACTTC. Translating it yields CASSSPGGGLYEQYF.

The chain has TRBV10-3 and TRBJ1-2, with D possibly TRBD1 on 6 matching bases. With 8 bases removed from V and 3 bases from J, the gap between germline ends came to 19 bases. CDR3 length: 15 residues. Germline V gene sequence: CDR1 ENHRY, CDR2 SYGVKD. The CDR3 DNA reads as TGTGCCATCGGGCCAGGGGAGCTTGGGGACTATGGCTACACCTTC. This sequence encodes CAIGPGELGDYGYTF.

The chain has TRBV11-2 and TRBJ2-1; the match to TRBD2 covers 9 bases. V lost 6 bases, J lost 10 bases, and 4 bases stayed unmatched. Germline CDR1 SGHAT, CDR2 FQNNGV. The CDR3 is 12 residues long. The CDR3 sequence is CASRQLAGEQFF. DNA for the CDR3: TGTGCCAGCAGGCAGCTAGCGGGGGAGCAGTTCTTC.